This T cell receptor beta chain stems from a study of PD-1 blockade in mismatch repair-deficient tumors. Across the study: Enrolled about 2012-2016, patients had progressing, pretreated mismatch repair-deficient cancers of 12 types. The study's findings and limits: Tumor-resident clones, often absent from pretreatment blood, expanded after pembrolizumab and then contracted.

CDR1 is MDHEN, CDR2 SYDVKM, per germline. This CDR3 has 14 residues. V was pared by 3 bases and J by 4 bases, with 4 bases of the junction left unmatched. In regard to this clone: Its specificity is not known.

This table comes from immunoSEQ multiplex PCR, and its TCRdb copy is limited to in-frame clones, with some not included. This table has under 50,000 clones, more than 65% appearing once. Every patient had mismatch repair deficiency by PCR or immunohistochemistry. This TCR was sampled from an adult with mismatch repair-deficient cancer. This specimen consisted of PBMCs, obtained before pembrolizumab treatment. The chain couples TRBV28 to TRBJ2-7, with TRBD2 matching 9 bases. For the CDR3, the DNA is TGTGCCAGCAGTTTCACAACTAGCGGGTACGAGCAGTACTTC. Protein: CASSFTTSGYEQYF.